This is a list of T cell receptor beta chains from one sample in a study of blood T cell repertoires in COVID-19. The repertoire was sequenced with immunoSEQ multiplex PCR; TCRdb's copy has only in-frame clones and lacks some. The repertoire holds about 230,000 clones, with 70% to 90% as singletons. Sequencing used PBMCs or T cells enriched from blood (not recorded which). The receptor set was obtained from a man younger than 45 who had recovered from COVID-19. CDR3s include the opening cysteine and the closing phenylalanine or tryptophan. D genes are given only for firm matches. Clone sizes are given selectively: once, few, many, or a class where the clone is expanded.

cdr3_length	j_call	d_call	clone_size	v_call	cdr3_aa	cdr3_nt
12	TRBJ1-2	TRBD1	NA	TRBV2	CASGTGEGGYTF	TGTGCCAGCGGAACAGGGGAAGGTGGCTACACCTTC
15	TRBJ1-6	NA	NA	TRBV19	CASSPTGQGNVLLHF	TGTGCCAGTAGTCCCACGGGCCAGGGCAACGTGCTCCTCCACTTT
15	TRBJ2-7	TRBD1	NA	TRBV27	CASSRYGTGTYEQYF	TGTGCCAGCAGTCGATATGGGACAGGAACCTACGAGCAGTACTTC
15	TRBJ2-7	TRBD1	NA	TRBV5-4	CASSLGTGSSYEQYF	TGTGCCAGCAGCTTAGGGACAGGGTCCTCCTACGAGCAGTACTTC
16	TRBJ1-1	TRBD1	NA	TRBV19	CASSPSGQRMNTEAFF	TGTGCCAGTAGCCCATCGGGACAGAGAATGAACACTGAAGCTTTCTTT
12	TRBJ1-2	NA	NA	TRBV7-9	CASSLVTSGYTF	TGTGCCAGCAGCTTAGTGACAAGTGGCTACACCTTC
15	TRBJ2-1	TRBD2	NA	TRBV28	CASSEAGGTYNEQFF	TGTGCCAGCAGTGAAGCGGGAGGCACCTACAATGAGCAGTTCTTC
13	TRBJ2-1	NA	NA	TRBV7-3	CASSIQGGNEQFF	TGTGCCAGCAGCATCCAGGGGGGTAATGAGCAGTTCTTC
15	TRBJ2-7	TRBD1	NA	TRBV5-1	CASSRTGQGSYEQYF	TGCGCCAGCAGTCGCACGGGACAGGGGTCCTACGAGCAGTACTTC
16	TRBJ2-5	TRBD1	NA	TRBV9	CASSVAETGYGETQYF	TGTGCCAGCAGCGTAGCTGAGACAGGGTATGGCGAGACCCAGTACTTC
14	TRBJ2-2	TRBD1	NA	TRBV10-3	CATERGQGIGELFF	TGTGCCACCGAGAGAGGACAGGGGATAGGGGAGCTGTTTTTT
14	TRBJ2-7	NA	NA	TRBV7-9	CASSLTGPTDEQYF	TGTGCCAGCAGCCTGACAGGCCCCACCGACGAGCAGTACTTC
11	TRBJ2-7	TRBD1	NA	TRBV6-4	CAGQGLYEQYF	TGTGCCGGACAGGGACTCTACGAGCAGTACTTC
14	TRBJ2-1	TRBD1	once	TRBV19	CASSMGTAYNEQFF	TGTGCCAGTAGTATGGGGACAGCTTACAATGAGCAGTTCTTC
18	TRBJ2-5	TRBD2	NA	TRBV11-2	CASSLDGAGGRAKETQYF	TGTGCCAGCAGCTTAGATGGAGCGGGCGGGAGGGCCAAAGAGACCCAGTACTTC
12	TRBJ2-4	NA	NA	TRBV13	CATRGAGSIQYF	TGTGCCACTCGGGGGGCGGGTAGCATTCAGTACTTC
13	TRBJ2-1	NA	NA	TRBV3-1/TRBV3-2	CASSQAYYNEQFF	TGTGCCAGCAGCCAAGCCTACTACAATGAGCAGTTCTTC
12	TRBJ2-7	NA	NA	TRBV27	CASSFTSQGQYF	TGTGCCAGCAGTTTCACCTCCCAGGGGCAGTACTTC
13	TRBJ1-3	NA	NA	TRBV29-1	CSVPGGSGNTIYF	TGCAGCGTACCGGGGGGATCTGGAAACACCATATATTTT
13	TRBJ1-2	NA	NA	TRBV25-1	CASSARGNYGYTF	TGTGCCAGCAGTGCTCGGGGGAACTATGGCTACACCTTC
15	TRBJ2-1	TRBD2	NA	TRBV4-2	CASSDRLAGGRKQFF	TGTGCCAGCAGCGACCGACTAGCGGGGGGCCGTAAGCAGTTCTTC
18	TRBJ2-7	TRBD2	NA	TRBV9	CASSSPPSTSGRAGEQYF	TGTGCCAGCAGCTCTCCCCCCTCGACTAGCGGGAGGGCGGGGGAGCAGTACTTC